This TCR beta chain was captured by sequencing in a study of blood T cell repertoires in COVID-19. Germline V lookup: CDR1 SGHTA, CDR2 FQGTGA. V was cut by 1 base and J by 5 bases, with 13 bases left in between. This CDR3 is built from 15 residues. Individuals aged about 18 to 89 years were recruited from about two dozen US areas. Clinical history reported by participants formed the basis on which cohorts were assigned. Resolution of symptoms, clearance, or two negative PCRs was present in recovered Cohort 3 donors. Per the original methods: Reference gene primer amplification in the assay estimated nucleated cell counts. Clones were sequenced by immunoSEQ multiplex PCR, and TCRdb holds only the in-frame ones, with some missing. Clonal size and the V and J genes are those of that table, whereas D and trimming came from the DNA. The profile shows roughly 190,000 clones, roughly 82% of them singletons.

This sequence was found in a man aged 40-49 years who had recovered from COVID-19. Sequencing was done on a sample of PBMCs or T cells enriched from blood (not recorded which). The chain joins TRBV7-3 to TRBJ2-3; TRBD2 might be the D (5 bases). The CDR3 DNA sequence: TGTGCCAGCAGCTTAAACGGGGTTGAGGGAGATACGCAGTATTTT. Its protein product is CASSLNGVEGDTQYF.